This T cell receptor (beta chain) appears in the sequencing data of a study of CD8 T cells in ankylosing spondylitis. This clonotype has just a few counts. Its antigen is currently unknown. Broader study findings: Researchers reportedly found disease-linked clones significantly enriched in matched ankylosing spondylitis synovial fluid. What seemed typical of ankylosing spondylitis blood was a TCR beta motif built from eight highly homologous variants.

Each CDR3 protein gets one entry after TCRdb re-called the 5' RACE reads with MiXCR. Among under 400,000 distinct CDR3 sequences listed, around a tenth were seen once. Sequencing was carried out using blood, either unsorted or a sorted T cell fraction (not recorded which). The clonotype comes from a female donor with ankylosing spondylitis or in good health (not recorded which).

Written as DNA, the CDR3 is TGCGCCAGCAAGGACCTAGCGTCCTCCTACGAGCAGTACTTC. Its protein is CASKDLASSYEQYF. The V and J genes are TRBV5-1 and TRBJ2-7; tentative D call: TRBD2 (6 bases). Germline-derived CDR1 and CDR2 are SGHRS and YFSETQ. V lost 6 bases to trimming and J lost 0 bases, with 13 bases between them. There are 14 residues in the CDR3.